This TCR beta chain was sequenced during a study of cytomegalovirus exposure and HLA in healthy donors. Primers: 60 Vbeta forward and 13 Jbeta reverse. Only in-frame clones appear in the TCRdb table, and some are missing; sequencing was by immunoSEQ multiplex PCR. The table lists hundreds of thousands of clones, approximately 80% of them singletons. This CDR3 is 19 amino acids long. The germline V gene encodes CDR1 LNHDA and CDR2 SQIVND (reference sequence). After removal of 3 bases from V and 0 bases from J, the junction contained 13 bases not matched to a gene. V is TRBV19 and J is TRBJ1-5, with 8 bases fitting TRBD1. The sample was PBMCs. The TCR was taken from a girl under 10 years old in good health and CMV-seronegative. Written as DNA, the CDR3 is TGTGCCAGTAGTATTGGGACAGGACAGTGGGAATATAGCAATCAGCCCCAGCATTTT. As protein: CASSIGTGQWEYSNQPQHF.